The next 19 T cell receptor beta chains were all read from a single sample in a study of blood T cells in healthy people across ages. Combining a sample-barcoded 5' primer with a J-beta primer mix, a second PCR ran for about 7 to 11 cycles. Via MiXCR, TCRdb re-called the 5' RACE reads, giving one row per CDR3 protein. The table lists 800,000 or so distinct CDR3 sequences, around 25% of them singletons. The sample was also reused in another study, on T cells of mothers and their children.

Input material: blood. These receptors all stem from a boy younger than 18 in good health.

The rearrangement uses TRBV12-3 or TRBV12-4 and TRBJ1-1, with a possible D match to TRBD1 (5 bases). This CDR3 region has 16 residues. V lost 6 bases, J lost 4 bases, and 21 bases lay in between. DNA for the CDR3: TGTGCCAGCAGCCATAGACAGATTGAGATGAGCACTGAAGCTTTCTTT. This translates into CASSHRQIEMSTEAFF.

V usage is TRBV9 and J usage is TRBJ2-1; 8 bases agree with TRBD1. The CDR3 contains 13 residues. The junction had 10 bases not matched to a gene; V was cut back by 4 bases and J by 13 bases. Germline-derived CDR1 and CDR2 are SGDLS and YYNGEE. The CDR3 DNA reads TGTGCCAGCAGCTCCTTGGGACAGGCTCAACAGTTCTTC. Its protein product is CASSSLGQAQQFF.

There are a few counts of this clonotype. V gene TRBV10-2 combines with J gene TRBJ2-1; 7 bases line up with TRBD2. The CDR3 loop spans 15 amino acids. Germline V gene data show CDR1 as WSHSY and CDR2 as SAAADI. With V trimmed by 3 bases and J by 4 bases, 6 bases remained unmatched. This CDR3 is CASSELGGSYNEQFF. The CDR3 nucleotides read TGCGCCAGCAGTGAATTGGGGGGGAGTTACAATGAGCAGTTCTTC.

The chain combines TRBV6-6 with TRBJ2-5, with TRBD2 as a possible D gene (6 bases). The J call may be in error: the DNA end matches TRBJ2-7 better. The V gene's germline CDR1 is MNHNY and CDR2 SVGAGI (reference sequence). The CDR3 has 15 residues. The CDR3 spells CASSSTTRPPYEQYF. CDR3 coding DNA: TGTGCCAGCAGTTCTACGACTAGACCGCCCTACGAGCAGTACTTC.

Only a few counts were recorded for this clonotype. The V and J genes are TRBV5-1 and TRBJ2-7; 7 nucleotides match TRBD1. The CDR3 runs to 13 residues. The germline CDR1 and CDR2 sequences are SGHRS and YFSETQ. V was pared by 4 bases and J by 4 bases, with 5 bases of the junction left unmatched. The CDR3 DNA is TGCGCCAGCAGCGCTTGGACAGGATACGAGCAGTACTTC. It codes for CASSAWTGYEQYF.

This clonotype has more than one count but fewer than ten. This chain connects TRBV24-1 to TRBJ2-3; 9 nucleotides align to TRBD2. The CDR3 covers 14 residues. Germline V gene sequence: CDR1 KGHDR, CDR2 SFDVKD. J lost 5 bases, V lost 5 bases, and 4 bases had no gene match. The DNA of the CDR3 is TGTGCCACCAGTGCCCCACTAGCGGGAGATACGCAGTATTTT. This sequence encodes CATSAPLAGDTQYF.

This clonotype has at least ten counts. The V gene is TRBV7-9, the J gene TRBJ1-4; D perhaps matches TRBD1 (5 bases). Germline loops: CDR1 SEHNR, CDR2 FQNEAQ (reference sequence). This CDR3 has 14 residues. V dropped 3 bases and J dropped 5 bases, with 10 bases sitting between them. The CDR3 sequence is CASSLDITNEKLFF. CDR3 bases: TGTGCCAGCAGCTTGGACATAACGAATGAAAAACTGTTTTTT.

The rearrangement links TRBV4-3 to TRBJ2-7; D possibly uses TRBD1 or TRBD2 (6 bases each). V lost 0 bases to trimming and J lost 1 base, with 13 bases between them. CDR1 and CDR2 (germline): LGHNA, YSLEER. CDR3 length equals 16 residues. The CDR3 DNA sequence: TGCGCCAGCAGCCAAGATTTACAAGGGGGGTCCTACGAGCAGTACTTC. This sequence encodes CASSQDLQGGSYEQYF.

CDR3 bases: TGTGCCAGCAGCCCGCTGGAGAAGTTAAACCACGAGCAGTACTTC. Residues: CASSPLEKLNHEQYF. The chain joins TRBV7-8 to TRBJ2-7, with unresolved D. The germline V gene has CDR1 SGHVS and CDR2 FQNEAQ. The CDR3 has 15 amino acids. V was pared by 5 bases and J by 5 bases, with 19 bases between.

V is TRBV7-2 and J is TRBJ2-5, with 8 bases that match TRBD2. The CDR3 has 13 residues. With V trimmed by 1 base and J by 13 bases, 8 bases remained unmatched. Germline V gene lookup returns CDR1 SGHTA and CDR2 FQGNSA. CDR3 nucleotide sequence: TGTGCCAGCAGCTTAGAAGGTGGCGGGAGGTTGTACTTC. It is translated as CASSLEGGGRLYF. The full variable domain, with the rest looked up from reference TRBV7-2 and TRBJ2-5, is GAGVSQSPSNKVTEKGKDVELRCDPISGHTALYWYRQSLGQGLEFLIYFQGNSAPDKSGLPSDRFSAERTGGSVSTLTIQRTQQEDSAVYLCASSLEGGGRLYFGPGTRLLVL.

The chain is built from TRBV29-1 and TRBJ2-5; D perhaps matches TRBD2 (5 bases). The CDR3 is 13 amino acids. V gave up 3 bases and J gave up 1 base, with 9 bases separating them. The germline V gene encodes CDR1 SQVTM and CDR2 ANQGSEA. The DNA of the CDR3 is TGCAGCGTTGAGCGGGCTCTCCAAGAGACCCAGTACTTC. Translating gives CSVERALQETQYF.

The chain carries TRBV5-1 and TRBJ1-2; 8 bases match TRBD1. Trimming cost V 0 bases and J 9 bases; bases outside gene matches: 16. The CDR3 is made up of 17 amino acids. Germline V lookup: CDR1 SGHRS, CDR2 YFSETQ. The CDR3 nucleotides read TGCGCCAGCAGCTTGGGGGGACAGGAGGTTTTTTATCGACGCTACACCTTC. Its translation is CASSLGGQEVFYRRYTF.

The chain couples TRBV28 to TRBJ2-5; 9 nucleotides line up with TRBD1. Germline CDR1 MDHEN, CDR2 SYDVKM. The CDR3 has 13 amino acids. The DNA of the CDR3 is TGTGGCACCGGCTCGGACAGGGGAGAGACCCAGTACTTC. This codes for CGTGSDRGETQYF.

This sequence joins TRBV4-3 and TRBJ2-5; perhaps TRBD1 as D (6 bases). The DNA end lines up better with TRBJ2-1; the J call may be wrong. Germline assignment: CDR1 LGHNA and CDR2 YSLEER. This CDR3 is built from 13 residues. Here the CDR3 DNA reads TGCGCCAGCAGCCAAGACCCAAGGGGGGAGCAGTTCTTC. Its translation: CASSQDPRGEQFF.

This clonotype was detected a few times. In DNA form, the CDR3 reads TGCGCCAGCAGTCGAACCCCTGTGGAAAAACTGTTTTTT. This encodes CASSRTPVEKLFF. The chain is built from TRBV4-1 and TRBJ1-4, with D hard to call. Germline CDR1 MGHRA, CDR2 YSYEKL. Between the trimmed V and J ends, which lost 6 bases and 8 bases, there was a span of 13 bases. The CDR3 extends over 13 amino acids.

This clonotype has a count of ten or more. This chain's CDR3 is CASSFSGPYNEQFF. DNA of the CDR3: TGTGCCAGCAGCTTTAGCGGGCCCTACAATGAGCAGTTCTTC. The V and J genes are TRBV7-2 and TRBJ2-1; 7 bases fit TRBD2. Per germline, CDR1 SGHTA and CDR2 FQGNSA. V lost 3 bases, J lost 2 bases, and 1 base stayed unmatched. The CDR3 is 14 amino acids.

The rearrangement uses TRBV6-1 and TRBJ1-1; D gene uncertain. CDR3 length: 13 amino acids. The germline gives CDR1 MNHNS, CDR2 SASEGT. The V and J ends lost 2 bases and 10 bases respectively, with 14 bases between them. Here the CDR3 DNA reads TGTGCCAGCAGTGAACGAGACCGTAGGAGAGCTTTCTTT. Protein sequence: CASSERDRRRAFF.

A few counts support this clonotype. This sequence joins TRBV5-1 and TRBJ2-7; D is unresolved. Germline CDR1 reads SGHRS; CDR2 reads YFSETQ. The CDR3 length is 16 residues. Trimming cost V 3 bases and J 6 bases, with 22 bases left between them. CDR3 DNA sequence: TGCGCCAGCAGCTCTTCTCAAACGCCGGCCAAGGGCGAGCAGTACTTC. Translated: CASSSSQTPAKGEQYF.

This chain joins TRBV25-1 and TRBJ2-5; the D is unclear. The CDR3 runs 13 residues. Trimming removed 0 bases at V and 3 bases at J, with 5 bases between. Germline V CDR1 and CDR2: MGHDK, SYGVNS. As DNA, the CDR3 is TGTGCCAGCAGTGAATATGAGGAAGAGACCCAGTACTTC. Translating gives CASSEYEEETQYF.